These 8 T cell receptor beta chains were sequenced from one sample in a study of T cell repertoires in cytomegalovirus infection. Each CDR3 protein gets one entry after TCRdb re-called the reads with MiXCR. The sample has about 260,000 distinct CDR3 sequences; roughly 13% are singletons. The sequencing input was PBMCs. The receptors shown here come from a human donor in good health (CMV status not recorded). Some clones in this sample may be carry-over from other donors' samples.

This clonotype was counted only a few times. The chain joins TRBV20-1 to TRBJ1-4; D remains ambiguous. V was shortened by 3 bases and J by 3 bases, with 14 bases between the two germline ends. The CDR3 has 15 residues. From germline, CDR1 is DFQATT and CDR2 SNEGSKA (reference sequence). The CDR3: CSASGRELPNEKLFF. As DNA, the CDR3 is TGCAGTGCTAGTGGCCGGGAGCTCCCTAATGAAAAACTGTTTTTT.

This rearrangement joins TRBV20-1 to TRBJ2-1, with a tentative D call TRBD1 (6 bases). The CDR3 spans 14 residues. Per the germline V gene, CDR1 is DFQATT and CDR2 is SNEGSKA (reference sequence). V lost 1 base and J lost 5, with 12 bases in between. The chain's CDR3 is CSARGTGQHNEQFF. The CDR3 DNA sequence: TGCAGTGCTAGAGGTACAGGGCAGCACAATGAGCAGTTCTTC.

This clonotype was seen at least ten times. The chain couples TRBV28 to TRBJ2-7; TRBD1 matches 9 bases. The CDR3 length is 19 residues. CDR1 and CDR2 from the germline V gene are MDHEN and SYDVKM. Unmatched junction bases numbered 21, after V lost 3 bases and J lost 6 bases. The CDR3 coding sequence is TGTGCCAGCAGTTTTCCCCCAAGCCTTCTCGGGACAGGGAGCGGCGAGCAGTACTTC. Translating gives CASSFPPSLLGTGSGEQYF.

This clonotype has ten or more counts. In DNA, the CDR3 is TGTGCCAGCAGACTAGACAGGGGTCGGGTCACTGAAGCTTTCTTT. Translated, it gives CASRLDRGRVTEAFF. V is TRBV6-5 and J is TRBJ1-1; TRBD1 matches 8 bases. CDR3 size: 15 residues. Per germline, CDR1 MNHEY and CDR2 SVGAGI. V lost 6 bases and J lost 4; bases outside the gene matches: 10.

Many counts were recorded for this clonotype. The chain combines TRBV28 with TRBJ2-5; D unresolved. CDR3 length: 13 residues. CDR1 is MDHEN and CDR2 is SYDVKM in the germline V gene. V was clipped by 8 bases and J by 1 base, with 11 bases between them. CDR3 DNA: TGTGCCAGCCTTTCTTGGGGCCAAGAGACCCAGTACTTC. Encoded protein: CASLSWGQETQYF.

This clonotype was picked up a small number of times. V usage is TRBV6-6 and J usage is TRBJ1-3; 8 positions match TRBD1. Unmatched junction bases numbered 6, after V lost 5 bases and J lost 3 bases. Germline CDR1 is MNHNY and CDR2 is SVGAGI (reference sequence). The CDR3 covers 15 residues. The CDR3 spells CASSGGQAGGNTIYF. CDR3 in DNA: TGTGCCAGCAGTGGGGGACAGGCGGGTGGAAACACCATATATTTT.

For this clonotype: A much larger clone is a single base away; this may be a read error. The V and J genes are TRBV28 and TRBJ1-5; 9 nucleotides agree with TRBD1. The germline V gene has CDR1 MDHEN and CDR2 SYDVKM. The CDR3 has 16 residues. Trimming cost V 10 bases and J 0 bases; bases outside gene matches: 10. CDR3 residues: CANRRTGDYSNQPQHF. The DNA of the CDR3 is TGTGCCAACAGGCGGACAGGGGATTATAGCAATCAGCCCCAGCATTTT.

This clonotype was seen ten or more times. This sequence joins TRBV4-3 and TRBJ2-5, with 7 bases lining up with TRBD1. The CDR3 has 15 residues. V lost 1 base, J lost 3 bases, and 5 bases stayed unmatched. Germline assignment: CDR1 LGHNA and CDR2 YSLEER. The CDR3 loop is CASSQGTGTEETQYF. CDR3 sequence (DNA): TGCGCCAGCAGCCAAGGGACAGGAACAGAAGAGACCCAGTACTTC.